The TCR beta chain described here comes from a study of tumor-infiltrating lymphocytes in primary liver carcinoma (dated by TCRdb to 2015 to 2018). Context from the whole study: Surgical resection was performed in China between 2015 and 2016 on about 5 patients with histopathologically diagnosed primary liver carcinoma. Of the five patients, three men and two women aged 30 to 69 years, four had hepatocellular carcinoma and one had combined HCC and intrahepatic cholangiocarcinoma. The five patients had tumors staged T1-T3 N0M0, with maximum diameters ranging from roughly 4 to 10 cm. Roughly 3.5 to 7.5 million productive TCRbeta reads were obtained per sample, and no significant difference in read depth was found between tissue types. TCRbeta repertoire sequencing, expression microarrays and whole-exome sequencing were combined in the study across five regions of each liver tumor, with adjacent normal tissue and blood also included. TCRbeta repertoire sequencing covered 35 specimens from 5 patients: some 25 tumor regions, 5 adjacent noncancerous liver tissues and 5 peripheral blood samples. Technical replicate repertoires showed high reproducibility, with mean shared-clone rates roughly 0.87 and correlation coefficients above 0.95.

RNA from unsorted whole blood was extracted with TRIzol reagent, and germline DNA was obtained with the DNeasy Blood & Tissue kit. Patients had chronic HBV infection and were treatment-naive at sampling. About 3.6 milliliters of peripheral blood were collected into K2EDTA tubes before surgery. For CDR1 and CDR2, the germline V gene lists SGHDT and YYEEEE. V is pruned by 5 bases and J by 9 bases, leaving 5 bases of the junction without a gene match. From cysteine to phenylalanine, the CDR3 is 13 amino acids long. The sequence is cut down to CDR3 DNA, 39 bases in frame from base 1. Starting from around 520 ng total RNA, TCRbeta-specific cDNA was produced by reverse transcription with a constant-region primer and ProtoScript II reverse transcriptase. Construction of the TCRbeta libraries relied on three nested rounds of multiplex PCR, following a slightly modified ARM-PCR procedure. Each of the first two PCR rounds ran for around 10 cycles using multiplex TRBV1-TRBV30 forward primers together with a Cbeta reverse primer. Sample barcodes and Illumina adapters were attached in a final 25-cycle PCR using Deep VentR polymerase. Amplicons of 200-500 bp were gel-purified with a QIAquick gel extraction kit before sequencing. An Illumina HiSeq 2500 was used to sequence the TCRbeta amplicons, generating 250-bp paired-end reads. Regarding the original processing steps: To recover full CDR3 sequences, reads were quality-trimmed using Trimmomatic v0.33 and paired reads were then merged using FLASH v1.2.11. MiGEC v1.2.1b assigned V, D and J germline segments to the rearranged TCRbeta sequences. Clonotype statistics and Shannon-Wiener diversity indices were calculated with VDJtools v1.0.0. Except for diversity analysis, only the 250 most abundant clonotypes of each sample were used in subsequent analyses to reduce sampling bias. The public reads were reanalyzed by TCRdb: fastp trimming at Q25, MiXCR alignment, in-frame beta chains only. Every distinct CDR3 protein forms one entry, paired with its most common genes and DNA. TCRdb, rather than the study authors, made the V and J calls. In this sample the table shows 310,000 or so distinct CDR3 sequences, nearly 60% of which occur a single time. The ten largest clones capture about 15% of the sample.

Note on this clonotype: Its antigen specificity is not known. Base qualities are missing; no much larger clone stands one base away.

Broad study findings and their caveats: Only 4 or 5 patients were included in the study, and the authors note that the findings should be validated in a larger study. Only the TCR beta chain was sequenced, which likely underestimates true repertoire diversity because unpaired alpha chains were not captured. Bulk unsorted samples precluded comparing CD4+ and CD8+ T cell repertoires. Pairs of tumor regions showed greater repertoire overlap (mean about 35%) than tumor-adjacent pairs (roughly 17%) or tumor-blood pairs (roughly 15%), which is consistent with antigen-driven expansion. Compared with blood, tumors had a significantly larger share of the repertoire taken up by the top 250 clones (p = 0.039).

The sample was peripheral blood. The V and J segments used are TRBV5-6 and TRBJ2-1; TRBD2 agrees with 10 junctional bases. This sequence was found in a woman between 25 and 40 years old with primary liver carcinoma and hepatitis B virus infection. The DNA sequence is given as TGTGCCAGCAGGCTAGCGGGAGTGGGTGAGCAGTTCTTC. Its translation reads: CASRLAGVGEQFF.